A single sample is the source of the 16 T cell receptor beta chains below, sequenced in a study of response to subunit inactivated influenza vaccine. TCRdb redid the calling of the RT-PCR reads with MiXCR, one entry per CDR3 protein. The sample has some 500,000 distinct CDR3 sequences, less than 30% seen once. The input for sequencing was CD4+ T cells sorted from PBMCs, taken about 5 days after vaccination. The receptors were gathered from a man aged 45-65 years who received an inactivated influenza vaccine.

This clonotype has only a few counts. The CDR3 DNA is TGTGCCAGCAGCCGCCAGACAGGGAAGATCCCCTACGAGCAGTACTTC. Translation gives CASSRQTGKIPYEQYF. V and J are TRBV7-2 and TRBJ2-7; TRBD1 aligns across 7 bases. V lost 5 bases to trimming and J lost 2 bases; unmatched junction nucleotides: 12. This CDR3 contains 16 residues. Germline V gene lookup returns CDR1 SGHTA and CDR2 FQGNSA.

The V call is TRBV20-1, the J call TRBJ2-1, with D possibly matching TRBD2 (5 bases). This CDR3 has 16 amino acids. The V end was cut by 1 base, the J end by 0 bases, with 13 bases between. The V gene's germline CDR1 is DFQATT and CDR2 SNEGSKA (reference sequence). Here the CDR3 reads CSARASGLGSYNEQFF. DNA of the CDR3: TGCAGTGCTAGAGCTTCCGGACTGGGCTCCTACAATGAGCAGTTCTTC.

Concerning this clonotype itself: A junction boundary mismatches the germline segment, possibly from a read error. V usage is TRBV7-7 and J usage is TRBJ2-3; no clear D. This CDR3 region has 14 residues. Per the germline V gene, CDR1 is SSHAT and CDR2 is FNYEAQ (reference sequence). The DNA for the CDR3 is TGTGCTAGCAGCTTAGGTGGGGATGACGATACGCAGTATTTT. Its translation: CASSLGGDDDTQYF. Together with reference TRBV7-7 and TRBJ2-3, the CDR3 gives the full variable domain: GAGVSQSPRYKVTKRGQDVTLRCDPISSHATLYWYQQALGQGPEFLTYFNYEAQPDKSGLPSDRFSAERPEGSISTLTIQRTEQRDSAMYRCASSLGGDDDTQYFGPGTRLTVL.

This clonotype has a handful of counts. The rearrangement joins TRBV6-2 or TRBV6-3 to TRBJ2-5; D is unresolved. Germline V gene lookup returns CDR1 MNHEY and CDR2 SVGEGT. V lost 10 bases, J lost 5 bases, and 17 bases lay in between. This CDR3 is built from 13 residues. CDR3 sequence (DNA): TGTGCCACAGCAGCCCGCAGGAAGGAGACCCAGTACTTC. It specifies CATAARRKETQYF.

This clonotype was observed at least ten times. The chain employs TRBV18 and TRBJ2-1; D might be TRBD1 (6 bases). Germline V gene sequence: CDR1 KGHSH, CDR2 LQKENI. V lost 1 base to trimming and J lost 10 bases, with 8 bases between them. The CDR3 covers 12 residues. CDR3 protein: CASSPLGTEQFF. The CDR3 nucleotides read TGTGCCAGCTCACCACTCGGGACAGAGCAGTTCTTC.

The chain uses TRBV27 and TRBJ2-1; D remains ambiguous. The germline V gene encodes CDR1 MNHEY and CDR2 SMNVEV (reference sequence). This CDR3 has 13 amino acids. V lost 2 bases and J lost 10, with 12 bases in between. CDR3 loop: CASSLLALREQFF. The CDR3 region has the DNA TGTGCCAGCAGTTTACTGGCGTTGCGCGAGCAGTTCTTC.

The V call is TRBV10-3, the J call TRBJ2-3; the match to TRBD2 covers 7 bases. CDR3 length: 16 residues. Germline V gene lookup returns CDR1 ENHRY and CDR2 SYGVKD. The V and J ends lost 7 bases and 0 bases, in that order; junction bases with no gene match: 10. For the CDR3, the DNA is TGTGCCATCAAGAACGTAGCGGGCTTAAGCACAGATACGCAGTATTTT. Protein: CAIKNVAGLSTDTQYF.

The J gene is TRBJ2-1, the V gene TRBV20-1, with D perhaps being TRBD1 or TRBD2 (5 bases each). Germline V gene lookup returns CDR1 DFQATT and CDR2 SNEGSKA (reference sequence). V was shortened by 3 bases and J by 3 bases, with 12 bases between the two germline ends. The CDR3 runs 14 residues. The CDR3 DNA sequence: TGCAGTGCTAGTTTGGGACCCTTCTACAATGAGCAGTTCTTC. This codes for CSASLGPFYNEQFF.

The chain joins TRBV18 to TRBJ2-1; 7 positions match TRBD1. CDR1 and CDR2 from the germline V gene are KGHSH and LQKENI. The CDR3 sequence is 15 residues long. The junction had 7 bases not matched to a gene; V was cut back by 5 bases and J by 3 bases. CDR3 sequence (DNA): TGTGCCAGCTCATTAGGGGGCGCCGGCTACAATGAGCAGTTCTTC. This codes for CASSLGGAGYNEQFF.

The table lists this clonotype with a few counts. V gene TRBV6-5 combines with J gene TRBJ2-5; TRBD2 agrees at 7 bases. Germline lookup yields CDR1 MNHEY and CDR2 SVGAGI. CDR3 size: 15 residues. V was pared by 2 bases and J by 1 base, with 4 bases of the junction left unmatched. The CDR3, as DNA: TGTGCCAGCAGTTACCTGGGGGGGAGCCAAGAGACCCAGTACTTC. Amino acid sequence: CASSYLGGSQETQYF.

In the case of this clonotype: A much larger clonotype is one base distant, so this may be a read error. The CDR3 does not end in the conserved phenylalanine or tryptophan, so this is likely a read error. The chain is built from TRBV25-1 and TRBJ2-5; tentatively, D is TRBD2 (6 bases). V lost 8 bases to trimming and J lost 5 bases, with 15 bases between them. Germline lookup yields CDR1 MGHDK and CDR2 SYGVNS. This CDR3 contains 13 residues. The CDR3 protein is CASGEPGRETQYS. The CDR3 nucleotides read TGTGCCAGCGGGGAGCCTGGGAGGGAGACCCAGTACTCC.

This chain uses TRBV12-3 or TRBV12-4 with TRBJ1-5; possibly TRBD1 for D (6 bases). Trimming removed 2 bases from V and 0 bases from J, with 14 bases in between. The CDR3 sequence is 17 residues long. The CDR3, as DNA: TGTGCCAGCAGTTTAAGGGTAAGGGGACATAGCAATCAGCCCCAGCATTTT. Amino acids: CASSLRVRGHSNQPQHF.

This clonotype was counted between two and nine times. The rearrangement links TRBV30 to TRBJ1-1; D gene ambiguous. Germline V gives CDR1 GTSNPN, CDR2 SVGIG (reference sequence). The CDR3 sequence is 14 residues long. Trimming took off 2 bases at V and 0 bases at J, with 10 bases between the two ends. CDR3: CAWSWTDLNTEAFF. The CDR3 DNA follows: TGTGCCTGGAGTTGGACGGATCTGAACACTGAAGCTTTCTTT. Using reference TRBV30 and TRBJ1-1 for the parts outside the CDR3, the full variable domain is SQTIHQWPATLVQPVGSPLSLECTVEGTSNPNLYWYRQAAGRGLQLLFYSVGIGQISSEVPQNLSASRPQDRQFILSSKKLLLSDSGFYLCAWSWTDLNTEAFFGQGTRLTVV.

This clonotype was recorded a few times. The CDR3 DNA reads as TGCGCCAGCAGCTACGGGACTCATTCCTACAATGAGCAGTTCTTC. It is translated as CASSYGTHSYNEQFF. V usage is TRBV5-1 and J usage is TRBJ2-1, with D perhaps TRBD2 (6 bases). CDR1 and CDR2 from the germline V gene are SGHRS and YFSETQ. The CDR3 is 15 residues long. Trimming took off 3 bases at V and 1 base at J, with 11 bases between the two ends.

This chain connects TRBV2 to TRBJ1-4; D possibly corresponds to TRBD1 (5 bases). The CDR3 consists of 14 residues. Germline CDR1 and CDR2: SNHLY and FYNNEI. The V gene lost 5 bases and the J gene lost 8 bases, with 15 bases spanning the gap. The CDR3 protein is CASSFEGHSEKLFF. The CDR3, as DNA: TGTGCCAGCAGTTTCGAGGGGCACAGCGAAAAACTGTTTTTT.

This clonotype was counted only a few times. The chain employs TRBV6-1 and TRBJ2-1, with 9 bases aligning to TRBD2. V was clipped by 6 bases and J by 8 bases; unmatched bases: 8. This CDR3 is built from 14 residues. Germline lookup yields CDR1 MNHNS and CDR2 SASEGT. The CDR3 protein is CASSPGLALDEQFF. The CDR3 coding sequence is TGTGCCAGCAGCCCGGGACTAGCATTAGATGAGCAGTTCTTC.